This TCR beta chain was found in a study of T cells after yellow fever vaccination. The study's findings and limits: When the response was secondary, it was weaker but reached its peak faster, day 5 versus 15. Among primary-vaccination clones, most reappeared after the booster, at 96% for CD4 and around 91% for CD8. Contamination by abundant bulk-population clonotypes could be present in FACS-sorted repertoires.

In its sample, this clonotype was seen a few times. Its cognate antigen is unknown. Germline V gene lookup returns CDR1 SNHLY and CDR2 FYNNEI. V was clipped by 2 bases and J by 6 bases; unmatched bases: 8. The CDR3 is 17 residues long. Making TCR cDNA involved 5'RACE template switching, which added UMIs and a universal primer site. Via MiXCR, TCRdb re-called the 5' RACE reads, giving one row per CDR3 protein. The sample gives around 530,000 distinct CDR3 sequences, 17% of which show up once; approximately 15% is in the top ten. The receptor was derived from a young man who received the YFV17D yellow fever vaccine. V gene TRBV2 combines with J gene TRBJ1-6; the match to TRBD1 covers 9 bases. The specimen was PBMCs, collected less than 6 days after the first yellow fever vaccination. The CDR3 DNA sequence: TGTGCCAGCAGTGAACCCAAAGGGACAGGGATTAATTCACCCCTCCACTTT. Translated, it gives CASSEPKGTGINSPLHF. Full variable domain (missing parts from reference TRBV2 and TRBJ1-6): EPEVTQTPSHQVTQMGQEVILRCVPISNHLYFYWYRQILGQKVEFLVSFYNNEISEKSEIFDDQFSVERPDGSNFTLKIRSTKLEDSAMYFCASSEPKGTGINSPLHFGNGTRLTVT.